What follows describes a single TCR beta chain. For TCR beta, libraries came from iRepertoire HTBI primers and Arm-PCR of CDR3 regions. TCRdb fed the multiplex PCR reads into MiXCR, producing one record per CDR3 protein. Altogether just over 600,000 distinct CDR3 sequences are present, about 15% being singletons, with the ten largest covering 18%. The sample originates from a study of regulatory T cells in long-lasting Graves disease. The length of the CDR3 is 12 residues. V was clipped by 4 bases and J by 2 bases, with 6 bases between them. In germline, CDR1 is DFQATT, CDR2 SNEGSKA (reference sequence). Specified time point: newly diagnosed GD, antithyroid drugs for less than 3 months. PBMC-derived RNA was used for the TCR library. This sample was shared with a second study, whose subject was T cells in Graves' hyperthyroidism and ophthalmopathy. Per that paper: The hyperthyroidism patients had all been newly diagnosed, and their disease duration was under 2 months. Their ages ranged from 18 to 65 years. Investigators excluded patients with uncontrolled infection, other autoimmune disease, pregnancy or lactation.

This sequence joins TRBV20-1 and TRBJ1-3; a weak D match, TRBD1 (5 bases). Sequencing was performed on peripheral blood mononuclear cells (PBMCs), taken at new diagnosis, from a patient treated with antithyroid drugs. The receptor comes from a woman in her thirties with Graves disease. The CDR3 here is CSATGPGNTIYF. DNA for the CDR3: TGCAGTGCTACAGGGCCTGGAAACACCATATATTTT.